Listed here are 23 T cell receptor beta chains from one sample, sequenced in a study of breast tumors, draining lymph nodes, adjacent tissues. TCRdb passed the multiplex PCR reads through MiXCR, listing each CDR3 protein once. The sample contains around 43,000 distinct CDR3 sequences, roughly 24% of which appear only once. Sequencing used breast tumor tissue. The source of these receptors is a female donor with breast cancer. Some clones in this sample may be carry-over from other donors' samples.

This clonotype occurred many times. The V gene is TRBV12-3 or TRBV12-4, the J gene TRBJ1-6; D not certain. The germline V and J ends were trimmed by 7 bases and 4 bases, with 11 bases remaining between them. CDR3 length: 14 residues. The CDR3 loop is CASTMVGYNSPLHF. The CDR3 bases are TGTGCCAGCACTATGGTAGGATATAATTCACCCCTCCACTTT.

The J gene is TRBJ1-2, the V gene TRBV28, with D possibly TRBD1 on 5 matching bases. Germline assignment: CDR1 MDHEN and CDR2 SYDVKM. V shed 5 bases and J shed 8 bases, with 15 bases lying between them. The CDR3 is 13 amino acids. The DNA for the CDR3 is TGTGCCAGCAGTACCCCCCTGAAGGGGGGCTACACCTTC. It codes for CASSTPLKGGYTF.

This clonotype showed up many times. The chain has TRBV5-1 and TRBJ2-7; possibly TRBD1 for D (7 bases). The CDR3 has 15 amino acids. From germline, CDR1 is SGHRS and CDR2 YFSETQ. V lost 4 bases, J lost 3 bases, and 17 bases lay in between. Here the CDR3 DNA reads TGCGCCAGCAGCCCGGGGCGGGACAGACACTACGAGCAGTACTTC. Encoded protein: CASSPGRDRHYEQYF.

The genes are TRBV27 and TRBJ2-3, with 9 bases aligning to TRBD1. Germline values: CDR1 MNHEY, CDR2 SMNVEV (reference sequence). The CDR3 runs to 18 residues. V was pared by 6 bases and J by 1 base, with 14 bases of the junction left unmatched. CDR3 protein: CASSQLGTGLGGTDTQYF. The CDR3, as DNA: TGTGCCAGCAGCCAACTCGGGACAGGGCTTGGCGGCACAGATACGCAGTATTTT.

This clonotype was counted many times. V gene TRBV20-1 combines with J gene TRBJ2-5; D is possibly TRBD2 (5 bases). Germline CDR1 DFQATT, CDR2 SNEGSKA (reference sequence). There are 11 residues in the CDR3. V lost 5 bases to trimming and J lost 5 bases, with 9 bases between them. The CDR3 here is CSARRSETQYF. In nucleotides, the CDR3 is TGCAGTGCTCGGAGGAGTGAGACCCAGTACTTC.

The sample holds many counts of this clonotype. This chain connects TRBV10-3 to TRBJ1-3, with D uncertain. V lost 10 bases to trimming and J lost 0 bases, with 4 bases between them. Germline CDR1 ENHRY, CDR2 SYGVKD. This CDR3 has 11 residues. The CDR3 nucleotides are TGTGCCACCTACTCTGGAAACACCATATATTTT. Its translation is CATYSGNTIYF.

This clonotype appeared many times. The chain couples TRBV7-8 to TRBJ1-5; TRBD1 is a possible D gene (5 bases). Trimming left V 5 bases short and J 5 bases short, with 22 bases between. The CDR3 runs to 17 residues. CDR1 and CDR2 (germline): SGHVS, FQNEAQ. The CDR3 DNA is TGTGCCAGCAGCCTTCAAGGATCAGGGACGGGGCATCAGCCCCAGCATTTT. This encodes CASSLQGSGTGHQPQHF.

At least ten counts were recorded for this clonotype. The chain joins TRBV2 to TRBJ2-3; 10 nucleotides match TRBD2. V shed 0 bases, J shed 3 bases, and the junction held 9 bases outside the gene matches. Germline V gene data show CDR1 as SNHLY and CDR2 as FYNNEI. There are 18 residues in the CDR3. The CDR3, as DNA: TGTGCCAGCAGTGAAGCGCTTCGAGCGGGAGGGAGGACAGATACGCAGTATTTT. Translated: CASSEALRAGGRTDTQYF. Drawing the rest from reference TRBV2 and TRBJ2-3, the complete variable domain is EPEVTQTPSHQVTQMGQEVILRCVPISNHLYFYWYRQILGQKVEFLVSFYNNEISEKSEIFDDQFSVERPDGSNFTLKIRSTKLEDSAMYFCASSEALRAGGRTDTQYFGPGTRLTVL.

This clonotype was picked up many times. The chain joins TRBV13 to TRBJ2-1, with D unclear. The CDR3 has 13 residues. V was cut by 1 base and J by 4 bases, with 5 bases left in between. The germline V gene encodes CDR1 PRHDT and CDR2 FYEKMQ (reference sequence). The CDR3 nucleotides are TGTGCCAGCAGCTTAGTATGGTACAATGAGCAGTTCTTC. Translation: CASSLVWYNEQFF.

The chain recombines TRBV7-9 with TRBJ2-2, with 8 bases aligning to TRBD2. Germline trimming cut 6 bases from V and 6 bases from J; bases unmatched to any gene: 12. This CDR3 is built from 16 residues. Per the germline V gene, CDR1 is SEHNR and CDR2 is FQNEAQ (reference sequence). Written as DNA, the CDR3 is TGTGCCAGCAGAGGAGGGGTTAGCGGGAAAGCCGGGGAGCTGTTTTTT. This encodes CASRGGVSGKAGELFF.

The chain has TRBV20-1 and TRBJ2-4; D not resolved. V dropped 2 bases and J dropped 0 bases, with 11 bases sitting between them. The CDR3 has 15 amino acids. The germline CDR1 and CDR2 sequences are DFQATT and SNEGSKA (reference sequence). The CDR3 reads CSARISPLAKNIQYF. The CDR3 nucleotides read TGCAGTGCTAGAATTTCTCCCCTAGCCAAAAACATTCAGTACTTC.

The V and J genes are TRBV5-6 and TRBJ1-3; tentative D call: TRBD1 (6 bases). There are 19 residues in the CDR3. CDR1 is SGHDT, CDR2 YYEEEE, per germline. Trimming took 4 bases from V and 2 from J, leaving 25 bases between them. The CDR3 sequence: CASSLRVTRGHNPGNTIYF. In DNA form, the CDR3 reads TGTGCCAGCAGCCTACGAGTGACGAGGGGACACAACCCTGGAAACACCATATATTTT.

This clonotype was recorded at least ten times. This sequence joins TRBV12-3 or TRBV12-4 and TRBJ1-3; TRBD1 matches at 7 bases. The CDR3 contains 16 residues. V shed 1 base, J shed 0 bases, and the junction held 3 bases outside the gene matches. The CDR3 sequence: CASSLEAGGSGNTIYF. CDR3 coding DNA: TGTGCCAGCAGTTTAGAGGCAGGGGGCTCTGGAAACACCATATATTTT.

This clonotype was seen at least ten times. The DNA for the CDR3 is TGTGCCAGTAGGGACAGGGTTCGTAATCAGCCCCAGCATTTT. Translating gives CASRDRVRNQPQHF. The V and J genes are TRBV19 and TRBJ1-5; TRBD1 matches at 8 bases. The trim removed 6 bases at V and 4 bases at J, leaving 5 bases unmatched. CDR1 and CDR2 from the germline V gene are LNHDA and SQIVND (reference sequence). The CDR3 extends over 14 amino acids.

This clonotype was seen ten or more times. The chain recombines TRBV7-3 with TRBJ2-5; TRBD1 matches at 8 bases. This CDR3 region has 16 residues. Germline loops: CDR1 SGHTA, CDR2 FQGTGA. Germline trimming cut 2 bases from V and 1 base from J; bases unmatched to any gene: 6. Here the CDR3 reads CASSLSGGGIQETQYF. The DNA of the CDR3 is TGTGCCAGCAGCTTATCAGGGGGCGGGATCCAAGAGACCCAGTACTTC.

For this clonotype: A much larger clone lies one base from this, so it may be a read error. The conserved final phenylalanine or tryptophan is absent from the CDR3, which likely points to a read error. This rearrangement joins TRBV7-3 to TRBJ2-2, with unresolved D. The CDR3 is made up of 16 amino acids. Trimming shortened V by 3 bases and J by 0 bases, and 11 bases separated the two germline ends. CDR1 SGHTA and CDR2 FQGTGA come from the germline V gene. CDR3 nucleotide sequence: TGTGCCAGCAGCTTCGCAGTTACCGCGAACACCGGGGAGCTGTTTTCT. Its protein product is CASSFAVTANTGELFS.

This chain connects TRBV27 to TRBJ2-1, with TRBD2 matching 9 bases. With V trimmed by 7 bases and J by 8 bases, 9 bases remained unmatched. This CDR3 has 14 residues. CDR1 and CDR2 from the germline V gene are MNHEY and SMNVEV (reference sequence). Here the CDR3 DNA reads TGTGCCAGCATCGGCGGGAGGGCGTATCATGAGCAGTTCTTC. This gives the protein CASIGGRAYHEQFF.

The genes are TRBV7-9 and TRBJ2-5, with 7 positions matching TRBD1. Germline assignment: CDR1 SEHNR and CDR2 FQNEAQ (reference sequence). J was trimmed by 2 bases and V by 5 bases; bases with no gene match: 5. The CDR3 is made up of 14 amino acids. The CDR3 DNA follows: TGTGCCAGCAGCACATACAGGGGACAAGAGACCCAGTACTTC. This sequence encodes CASSTYRGQETQYF.

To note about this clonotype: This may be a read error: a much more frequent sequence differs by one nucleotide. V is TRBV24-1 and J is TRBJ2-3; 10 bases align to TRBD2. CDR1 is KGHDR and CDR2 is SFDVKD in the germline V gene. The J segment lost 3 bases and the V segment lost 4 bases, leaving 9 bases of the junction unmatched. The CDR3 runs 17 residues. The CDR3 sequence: CATSEQGTSEATDTQYF. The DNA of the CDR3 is TGTGCCACCAGTGAGCAAGGGACTAGCGAGGCGACAGATACGCAGTATTTT.

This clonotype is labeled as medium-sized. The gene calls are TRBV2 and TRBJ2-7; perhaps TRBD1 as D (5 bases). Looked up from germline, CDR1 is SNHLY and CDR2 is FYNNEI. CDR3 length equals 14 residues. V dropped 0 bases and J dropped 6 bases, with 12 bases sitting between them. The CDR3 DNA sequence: TGTGCCAGCAGTGAAGCACAGGCCTTGGGCGAGCAGTACTTC. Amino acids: CASSEAQALGEQYF.

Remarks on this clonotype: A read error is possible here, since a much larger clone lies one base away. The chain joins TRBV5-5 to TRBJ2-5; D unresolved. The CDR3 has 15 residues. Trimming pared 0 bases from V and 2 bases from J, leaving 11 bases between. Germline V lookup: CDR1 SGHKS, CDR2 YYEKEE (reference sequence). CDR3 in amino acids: CASSLESRQQETQYF. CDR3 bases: TGTGCCAGCAGCTTGGAAAGTCGGCAGCAAGAGACCCAGTACTTC.

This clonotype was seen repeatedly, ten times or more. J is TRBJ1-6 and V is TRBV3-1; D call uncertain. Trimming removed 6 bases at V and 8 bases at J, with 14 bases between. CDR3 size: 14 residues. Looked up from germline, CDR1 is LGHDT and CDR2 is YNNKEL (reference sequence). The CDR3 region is CASSPSWNDSPLHF. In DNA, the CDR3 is TGTGCCAGCAGTCCCTCTTGGAATGATTCACCCCTCCACTTT.

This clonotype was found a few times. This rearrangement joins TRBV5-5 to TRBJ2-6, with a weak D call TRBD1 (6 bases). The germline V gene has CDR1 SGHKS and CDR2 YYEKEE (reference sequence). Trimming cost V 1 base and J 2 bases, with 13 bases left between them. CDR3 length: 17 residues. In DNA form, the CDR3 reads TGTGCCAGCAGCTTGTGGACAGTTCCCCCTGGGGCCAACGTCCTGACTTTC. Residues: CASSLWTVPPGANVLTF. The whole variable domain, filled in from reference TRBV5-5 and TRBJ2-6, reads DAGVTQSPTHLIKTRGQQVTLRCSPISGHKSVSWYQQVLGQGPQFIFQYYEKEERGRGNFPDRFSARQFPNYSSELNVNALLLGDSALYLCASSLWTVPPGANVLTFGAGSRLTVL.